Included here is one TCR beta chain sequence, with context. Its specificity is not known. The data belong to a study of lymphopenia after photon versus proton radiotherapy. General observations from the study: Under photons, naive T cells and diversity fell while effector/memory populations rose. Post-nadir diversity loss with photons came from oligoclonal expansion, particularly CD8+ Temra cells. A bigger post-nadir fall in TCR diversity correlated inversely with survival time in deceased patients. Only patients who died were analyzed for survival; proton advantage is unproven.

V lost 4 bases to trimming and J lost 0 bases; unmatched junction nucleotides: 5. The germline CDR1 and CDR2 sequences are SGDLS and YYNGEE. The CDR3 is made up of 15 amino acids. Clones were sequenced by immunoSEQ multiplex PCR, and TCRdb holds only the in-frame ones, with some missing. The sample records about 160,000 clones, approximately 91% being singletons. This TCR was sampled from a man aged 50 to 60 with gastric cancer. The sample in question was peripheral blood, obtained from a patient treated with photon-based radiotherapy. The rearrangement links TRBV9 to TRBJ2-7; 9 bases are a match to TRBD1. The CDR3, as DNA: TGTGCCAGCAGCCCGGGACAGGGCATCTCCTACGAGCAGTACTTC. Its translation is CASSPGQGISYEQYF.